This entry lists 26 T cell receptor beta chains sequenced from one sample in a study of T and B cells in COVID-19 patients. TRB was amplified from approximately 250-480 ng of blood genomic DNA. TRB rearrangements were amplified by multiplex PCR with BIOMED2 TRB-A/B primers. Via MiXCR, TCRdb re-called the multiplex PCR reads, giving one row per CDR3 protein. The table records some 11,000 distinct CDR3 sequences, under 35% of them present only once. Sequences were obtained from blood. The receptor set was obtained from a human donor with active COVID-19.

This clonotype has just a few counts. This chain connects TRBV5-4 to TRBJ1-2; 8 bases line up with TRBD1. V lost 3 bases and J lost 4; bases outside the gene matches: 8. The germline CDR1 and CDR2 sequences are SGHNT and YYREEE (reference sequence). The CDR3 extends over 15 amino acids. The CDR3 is CASSSRGQGFYGYTF. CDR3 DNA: TGTGCCAGCAGCTCCCGTGGACAGGGATTCTATGGCTACACCTTC.

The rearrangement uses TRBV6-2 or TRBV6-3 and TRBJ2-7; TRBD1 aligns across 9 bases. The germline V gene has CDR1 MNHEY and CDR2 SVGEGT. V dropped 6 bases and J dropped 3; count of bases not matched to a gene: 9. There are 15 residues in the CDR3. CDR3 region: CASRDLTGGIYEQYF. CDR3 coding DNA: TGTGCCAGCAGAGACTTGACAGGGGGGATCTACGAGCAGTACTTC.

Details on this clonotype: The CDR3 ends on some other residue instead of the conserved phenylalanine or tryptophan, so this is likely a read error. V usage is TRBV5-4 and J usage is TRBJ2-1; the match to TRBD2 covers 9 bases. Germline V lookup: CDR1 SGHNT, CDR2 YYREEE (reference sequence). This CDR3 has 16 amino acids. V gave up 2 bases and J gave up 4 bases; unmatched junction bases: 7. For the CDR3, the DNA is TGTGCCAGCAGCTTACTAGCGGGTGTCGATTACAATGAGCAGTTCGTC. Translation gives CASSLLAGVDYNEQFV.

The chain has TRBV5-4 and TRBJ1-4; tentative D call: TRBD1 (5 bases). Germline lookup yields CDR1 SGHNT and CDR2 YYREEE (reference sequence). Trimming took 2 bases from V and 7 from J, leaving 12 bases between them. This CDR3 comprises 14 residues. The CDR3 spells CASSLGEKPEKLFF. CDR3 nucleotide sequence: TGTGCCAGCAGCTTAGGGGAAAAACCTGAAAAACTGTTTTTT.

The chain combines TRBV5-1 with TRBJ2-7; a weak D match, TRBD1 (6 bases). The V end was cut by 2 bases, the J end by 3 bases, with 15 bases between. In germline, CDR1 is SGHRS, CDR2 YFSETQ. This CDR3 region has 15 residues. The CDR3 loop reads CASSLGQGPLYEQYF. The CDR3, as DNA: TGCGCCAGCAGCTTAGGCCAGGGGCCTCTCTACGAGCAGTACTTC.

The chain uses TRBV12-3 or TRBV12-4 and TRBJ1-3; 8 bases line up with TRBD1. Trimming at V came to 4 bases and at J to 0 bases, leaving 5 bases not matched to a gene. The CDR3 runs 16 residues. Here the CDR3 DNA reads TGTGCCAGCAGTTCGACAGGGGCACTCTCTGGAAACACCATATATTTT. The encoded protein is CASSSTGALSGNTIYF.

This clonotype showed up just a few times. The CDR3 here is CASSLQGLGGNTIYF. Here the CDR3 DNA reads TGTGCCAGCAGTTTACAGGGACTCGGCGGAAACACCATATATTTT. The J gene is TRBJ1-3, the V gene TRBV27; a weak D match, TRBD1 (5 bases). There are 15 residues in the CDR3. V gave up 2 bases and J gave up 4 bases, with 12 bases separating them. Germline-derived CDR1 and CDR2 are MNHEY and SMNVEV (reference sequence).

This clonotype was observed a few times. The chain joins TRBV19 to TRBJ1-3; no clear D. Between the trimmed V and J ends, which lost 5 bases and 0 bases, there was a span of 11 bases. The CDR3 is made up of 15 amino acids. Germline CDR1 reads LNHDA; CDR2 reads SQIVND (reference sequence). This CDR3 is CASSLGGFSGNTIYF. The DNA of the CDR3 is TGTGCCAGTAGTCTAGGCGGGTTCTCTGGAAACACCATATATTTT.

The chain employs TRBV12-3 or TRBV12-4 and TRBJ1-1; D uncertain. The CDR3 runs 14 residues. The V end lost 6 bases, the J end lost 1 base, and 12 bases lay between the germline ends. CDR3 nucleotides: TGTGCCAGCAGCCTGGCTGGTAGGAACACTGAAGCTTTCTTT. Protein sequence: CASSLAGRNTEAFF.

The CDR3 loop is CASSPDRGYEQYF. In nucleotides, the CDR3 is TGTGCCAGTAGCCCGGACAGGGGCTACGAGCAGTACTTC. The chain uses TRBV19 and TRBJ2-7; 9 positions match TRBD1. Germline V gives CDR1 LNHDA, CDR2 SQIVND (reference sequence). The CDR3 has 13 residues. The ends lost 6 bases at V and 3 bases at J; junction bases unmatched: 3. The entire variable domain, with the rest obtained from reference TRBV19 and TRBJ2-7, is as follows: DGGITQSPKYLFRKEGQNVTLSCEQNLNHDAMYWYRQDPGQGLRLIYYSQIVNDFQKGDIAEGYSVSREKKESFPLTVTSAQKNPTAFYLCASSPDRGYEQYFGPGTRLTVT.

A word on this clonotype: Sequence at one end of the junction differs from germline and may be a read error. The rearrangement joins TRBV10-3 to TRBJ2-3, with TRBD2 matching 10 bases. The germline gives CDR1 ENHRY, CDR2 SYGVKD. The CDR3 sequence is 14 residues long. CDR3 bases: TGTGCCAGCAGTGCGAGCGGGGGGGCGAATGAGCAGTATTTT. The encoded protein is CASSASGGANEQYF.

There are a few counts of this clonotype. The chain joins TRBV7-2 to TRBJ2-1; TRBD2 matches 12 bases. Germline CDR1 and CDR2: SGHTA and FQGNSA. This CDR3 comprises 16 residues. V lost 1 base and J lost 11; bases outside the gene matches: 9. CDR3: CASSLEPSGGAGQQFF. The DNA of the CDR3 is TGTGCCAGCAGCTTAGAACCTAGCGGGGGGGCTGGTCAGCAGTTCTTC. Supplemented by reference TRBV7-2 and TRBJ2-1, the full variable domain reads GAGVSQSPSNKVTEKGKDVELRCDPISGHTALYWYRQSLGQGLEFLIYFQGNSAPDKSGLPSDRFSAERTGGSVSTLTIQRTQQEDSAVYLCASSLEPSGGAGQQFFGPGTRLTVL.

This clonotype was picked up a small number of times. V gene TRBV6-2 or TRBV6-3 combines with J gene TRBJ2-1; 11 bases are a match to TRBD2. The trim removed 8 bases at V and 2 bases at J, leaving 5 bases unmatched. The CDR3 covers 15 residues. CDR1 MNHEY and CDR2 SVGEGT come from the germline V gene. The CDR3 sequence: CASWGGLAAYNEQFF. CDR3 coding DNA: TGTGCCAGCTGGGGGGGACTAGCGGCCTACAATGAGCAGTTCTTC.

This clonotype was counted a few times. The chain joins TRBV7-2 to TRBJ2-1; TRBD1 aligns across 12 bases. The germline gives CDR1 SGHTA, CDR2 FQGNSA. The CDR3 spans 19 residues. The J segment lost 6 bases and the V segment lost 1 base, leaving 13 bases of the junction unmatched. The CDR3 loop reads CASSLVRSTGTGGRNEQFF. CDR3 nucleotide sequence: TGTGCCAGCAGCTTAGTACGCTCTACCGGGACAGGGGGCCGCAATGAGCAGTTCTTC. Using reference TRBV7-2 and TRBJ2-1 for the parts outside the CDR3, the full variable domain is GAGVSQSPSNKVTEKGKDVELRCDPISGHTALYWYRQSLGQGLEFLIYFQGNSAPDKSGLPSDRFSAERTGGSVSTLTIQRTQQEDSAVYLCASSLVRSTGTGGRNEQFFGPGTRLTVL.

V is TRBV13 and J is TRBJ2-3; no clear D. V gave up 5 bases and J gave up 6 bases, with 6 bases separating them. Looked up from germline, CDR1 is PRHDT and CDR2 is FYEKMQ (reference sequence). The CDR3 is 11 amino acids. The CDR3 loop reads CASSPEDTQYF. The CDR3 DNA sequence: TGTGCCAGCAGCCCCGAGGATACGCAGTATTTT.

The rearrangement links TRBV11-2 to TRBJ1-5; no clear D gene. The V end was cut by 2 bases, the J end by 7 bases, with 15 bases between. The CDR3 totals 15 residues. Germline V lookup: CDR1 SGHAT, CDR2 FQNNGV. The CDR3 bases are TGTGCCAGCAGCTTAAGCGGGTCGGGAGGCCAGCCCCAGCATTTT. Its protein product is CASSLSGSGGQPQHF.

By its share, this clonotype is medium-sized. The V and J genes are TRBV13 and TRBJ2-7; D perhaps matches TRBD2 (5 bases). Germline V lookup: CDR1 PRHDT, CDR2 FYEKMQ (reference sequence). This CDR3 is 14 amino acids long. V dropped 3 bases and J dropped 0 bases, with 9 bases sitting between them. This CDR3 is CASSFRTVSYEQYF. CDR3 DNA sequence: TGTGCCAGCAGCTTTAGGACTGTCTCCTACGAGCAGTACTTC.

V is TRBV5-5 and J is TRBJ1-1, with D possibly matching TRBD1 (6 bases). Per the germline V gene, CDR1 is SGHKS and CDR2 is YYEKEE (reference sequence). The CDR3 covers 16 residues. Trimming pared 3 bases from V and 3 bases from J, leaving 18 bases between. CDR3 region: CASSSLTRGQHTEAFF. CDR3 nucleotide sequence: TGTGCCAGCAGCTCTCTAACACGTGGACAGCACACTGAAGCTTTCTTT.

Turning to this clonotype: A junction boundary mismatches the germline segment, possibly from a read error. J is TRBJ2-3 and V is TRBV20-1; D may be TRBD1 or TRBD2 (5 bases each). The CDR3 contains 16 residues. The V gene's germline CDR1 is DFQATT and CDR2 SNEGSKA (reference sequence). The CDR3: CSAREPGTMGTGTQYF. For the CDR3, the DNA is TGCAGTGCTAGAGAACCCGGGACGATGGGAACAGGTACGCAGTATTTT.

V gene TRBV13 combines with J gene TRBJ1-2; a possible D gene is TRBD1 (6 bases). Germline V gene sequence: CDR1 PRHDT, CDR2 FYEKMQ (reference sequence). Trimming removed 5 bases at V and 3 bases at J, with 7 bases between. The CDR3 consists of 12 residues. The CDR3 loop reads CASSGQHYGYTF. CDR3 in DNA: TGTGCCAGCAGCGGACAGCACTATGGCTACACCTTC.

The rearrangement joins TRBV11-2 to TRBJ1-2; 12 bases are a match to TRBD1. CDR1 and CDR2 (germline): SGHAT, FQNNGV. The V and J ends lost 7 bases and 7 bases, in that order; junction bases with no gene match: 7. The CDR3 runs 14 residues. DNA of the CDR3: TGTGCCAGCACCTCTGGGACAGGGGGCGGTGGCTACACCTTC. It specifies CASTSGTGGGGYTF.

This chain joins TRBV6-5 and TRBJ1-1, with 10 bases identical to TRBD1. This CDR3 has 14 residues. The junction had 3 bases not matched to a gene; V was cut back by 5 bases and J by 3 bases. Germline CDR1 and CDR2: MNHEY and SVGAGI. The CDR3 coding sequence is TGTGCCAGCAGTGTGGACAGGGGGTACACTGAAGCTTTCTTT. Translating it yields CASSVDRGYTEAFF.

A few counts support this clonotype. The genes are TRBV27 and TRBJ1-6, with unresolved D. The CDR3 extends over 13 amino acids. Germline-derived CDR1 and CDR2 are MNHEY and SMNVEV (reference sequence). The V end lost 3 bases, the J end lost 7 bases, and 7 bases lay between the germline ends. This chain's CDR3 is CASSLERNSPLHF. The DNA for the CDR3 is TGTGCCAGCAGTTTGGAGAGAAATTCACCCCTCCACTTT.

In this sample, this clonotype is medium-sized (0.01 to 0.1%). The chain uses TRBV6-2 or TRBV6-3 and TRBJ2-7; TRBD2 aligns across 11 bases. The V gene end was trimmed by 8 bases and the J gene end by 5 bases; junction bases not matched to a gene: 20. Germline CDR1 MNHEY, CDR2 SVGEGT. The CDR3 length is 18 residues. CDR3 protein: CASLTRRASGGRPHEQYF. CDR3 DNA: TGTGCCAGCCTAACTCGGCGGGCTAGCGGGGGGAGGCCCCACGAGCAGTACTTC.

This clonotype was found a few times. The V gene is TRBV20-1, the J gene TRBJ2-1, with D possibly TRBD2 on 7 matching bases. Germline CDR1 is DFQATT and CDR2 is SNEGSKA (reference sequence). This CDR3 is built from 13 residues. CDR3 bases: TGCTCGAACCGGGGGGCTTCCTACAATGAGCAGTTCTTC. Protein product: CSNRGASYNEQFF.

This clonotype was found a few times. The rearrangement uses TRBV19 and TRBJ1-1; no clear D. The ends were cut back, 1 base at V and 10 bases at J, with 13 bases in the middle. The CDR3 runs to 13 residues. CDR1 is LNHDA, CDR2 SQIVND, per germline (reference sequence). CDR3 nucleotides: TGTGCCAGTAGTATAGTCGGAGGGATTGCAGCTTTCTTT. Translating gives CASSIVGGIAAFF.